The 8 T cell receptor beta chains presented below share a single source sample, sequenced in a study of shared clonotypes between healthy human individuals. Clones were sequenced by immunoSEQ multiplex PCR, and TCRdb holds only the in-frame ones, with some missing. The table has under 1 million clones, about 91% seen once. It was CD45RO-negative cells, positively selected for CCR7, that made up naive CD8 cells, with terminally differentiated effector memory CD45RA+ cells excluded. Input material: naive CD8+ T cells sorted from blood. The receptor set was obtained from a man aged 25-45 years in good health.

V usage is TRBV30 and J usage is TRBJ2-2, with D perhaps matching TRBD1 (6 bases). Trimming cost V 5 bases and J 4 bases, with 17 bases left between them. CDR3 length: 15 amino acids. Germline V gives CDR1 GTSNPN, CDR2 SVGIG (reference sequence). The CDR3 region has the DNA TGTGCCTGGGAACAGGGTTCCTCGAGCACCGGGGAGCTGTTTTTT. Its translation is CAWEQGSSSTGELFF.

The CDR3 nucleotides read TGTGCCAGCAGACGGGACAGGGATAGTTACGAGCAGTACTTC. This encodes CASRRDRDSYEQYF. V gene TRBV11-3 combines with J gene TRBJ2-7; 9 bases fit TRBD1. The CDR3 contains 14 residues. The V and J ends lost 6 bases and 4 bases, in that order; junction bases with no gene match: 7. Germline CDR1 and CDR2: SGHNT and YENEEA.

The J gene is TRBJ2-7, the V gene TRBV5-5; tentatively, D is TRBD2 (6 bases). V lost 0 bases to trimming and J lost 2 bases, with 12 bases between them. The CDR3 has 15 residues. Germline lookup yields CDR1 SGHKS and CDR2 YYEKEE (reference sequence). In nucleotides, the CDR3 is TGTGCCAGCAGCTTGGCGGGCGGGAACACCTACGAGCAGTACTTC. Protein: CASSLAGGNTYEQYF.

J is TRBJ2-7 and V is TRBV11-1; D uncertain. The CDR3 totals 13 residues. The V gene's germline CDR1 is SGHAT and CDR2 FQDESV (reference sequence). V lost 0 bases, J lost 5 bases, and 8 bases lay in between. The CDR3 region has the DNA TGTGCCAGCAGCTTAGCAGCTTTGAACGAGCAGTACTTC. It codes for CASSLAALNEQYF.

The chain carries TRBV9 and TRBJ2-7; the match to TRBD2 covers 8 bases. Trimming cost V 0 bases and J 1 base; bases outside gene matches: 6. There are 16 residues in the CDR3. Germline V gene sequence: CDR1 SGDLS, CDR2 YYNGEE. The CDR3 nucleotides are TGTGCCAGCAGCGTAGGGCTTCTAGCGGGTTCCTACGAGCAGTACTTC. Its protein product is CASSVGLLAGSYEQYF. Together with reference TRBV9 and TRBJ2-7, the CDR3 gives the full variable domain: DSGVTQTPKHLITATGQRVTLRCSPRSGDLSVYWYQQSLDQGLQFLIQYYNGEERAKGNILERFSAQQFPDLHSELNLSSLELGDSALYFCASSVGLLAGSYEQYFGPGTRLTVT.

This chain uses TRBV30 with TRBJ2-2, with D perhaps matching TRBD2 (5 bases). The CDR3 totals 14 residues. Germline CDR1 is GTSNPN and CDR2 is SVGIG (reference sequence). V shed 3 bases and J shed 1 base, with 9 bases lying between them. DNA for the CDR3: TGTGCCTGGAGCGGACTCCAGAACACCGGGGAGCTGTTTTTT. This translates into CAWSGLQNTGELFF.

In its sample, this clone was seen once. The genes are TRBV27 and TRBJ2-7; 8 bases line up with TRBD1. From germline, CDR1 is MNHEY and CDR2 SMNVEV (reference sequence). The CDR3 sequence is 14 residues long. The V gene end was trimmed by 6 bases and the J gene end by 5 bases; junction bases not matched to a gene: 9. The CDR3, as DNA: TGTGCCAGCAGAGTTGGCCGGGACAGGCACGAGCAGTACTTC. Its protein product is CASRVGRDRHEQYF.

The V gene is TRBV30, the J gene TRBJ2-1, with D tentatively TRBD2 (5 bases). CDR1 is GTSNPN, CDR2 SVGIG, per germline (reference sequence). This CDR3 is 15 amino acids long. V gave up 5 bases and J gave up 6 bases, with 20 bases separating them. In nucleotides, the CDR3 is TGTGCCTGGGACCCCGGGAATAATCCGGGCAATGAGCAGTTCTTC. Its translation is CAWDPGNNPGNEQFF.